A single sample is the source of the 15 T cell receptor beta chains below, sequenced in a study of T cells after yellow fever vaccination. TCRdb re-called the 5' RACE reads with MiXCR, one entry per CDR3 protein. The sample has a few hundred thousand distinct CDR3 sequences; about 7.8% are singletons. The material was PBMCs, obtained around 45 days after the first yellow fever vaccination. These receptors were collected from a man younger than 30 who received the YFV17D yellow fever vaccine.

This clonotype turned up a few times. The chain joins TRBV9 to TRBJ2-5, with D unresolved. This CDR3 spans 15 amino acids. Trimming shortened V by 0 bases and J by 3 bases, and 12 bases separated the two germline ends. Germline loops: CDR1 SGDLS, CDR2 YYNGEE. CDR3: CASSVDFSPKETQYF. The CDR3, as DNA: TGTGCCAGCAGCGTAGACTTTAGTCCTAAAGAGACCCAGTACTTC. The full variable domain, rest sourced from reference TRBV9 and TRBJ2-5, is DSGVTQTPKHLITATGQRVTLRCSPRSGDLSVYWYQQSLDQGLQFLIQYYNGEERAKGNILERFSAQQFPDLHSELNLSSLELGDSALYFCASSVDFSPKETQYFGPGTRLLVL.

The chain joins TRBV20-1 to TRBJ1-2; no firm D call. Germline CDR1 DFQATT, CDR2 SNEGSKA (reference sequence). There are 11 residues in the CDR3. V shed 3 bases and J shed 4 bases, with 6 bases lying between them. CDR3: CSASAGYGYTF. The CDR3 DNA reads TGCAGTGCTAGTGCAGGCTATGGCTACACCTTC.

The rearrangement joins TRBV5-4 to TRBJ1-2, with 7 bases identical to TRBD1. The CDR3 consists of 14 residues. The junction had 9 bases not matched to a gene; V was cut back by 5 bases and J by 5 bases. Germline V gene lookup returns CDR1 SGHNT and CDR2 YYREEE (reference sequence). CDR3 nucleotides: TGTGCCAGCAGTAAAGCGGACAGGTTGTATGGCTACACCTTC. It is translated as CASSKADRLYGYTF.

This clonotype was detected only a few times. The CDR3 DNA is TGTGCCAGCAGCTTAGAGGGGACCTTAACGGGGGCCTCCAAAAACATTCAGTACTTC. Protein sequence: CASSLEGTLTGASKNIQYF. V usage is TRBV11-2 and J usage is TRBJ2-4; the D call may be TRBD1 or TRBD2 (6 bases each). The CDR3 loop spans 19 amino acids. V lost 0 bases, J lost 2 bases, and 20 bases lay in between. The germline V gene encodes CDR1 SGHAT and CDR2 FQNNGV.

CDR3 nucleotide sequence: TGTGCCAGCAGACTCTCACAGGTTTCACCCCTCCACTTT. Translating it yields CASRLSQVSPLHF. The rearrangement links TRBV6-1 to TRBJ1-6; perhaps TRBD1 as D (5 bases). The germline V gene has CDR1 MNHNS and CDR2 SASEGT. Trimming took 6 bases from V and 9 from J, leaving 12 bases between them. This CDR3 region has 13 residues.

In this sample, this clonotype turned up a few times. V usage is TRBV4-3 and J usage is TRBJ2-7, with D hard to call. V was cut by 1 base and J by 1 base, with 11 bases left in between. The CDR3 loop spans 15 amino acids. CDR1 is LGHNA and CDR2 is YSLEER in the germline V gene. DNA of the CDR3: TGCGCCAGCAGCCAAGGCTTGCGGCCATCCTACGAGCAGTACTTC. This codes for CASSQGLRPSYEQYF.

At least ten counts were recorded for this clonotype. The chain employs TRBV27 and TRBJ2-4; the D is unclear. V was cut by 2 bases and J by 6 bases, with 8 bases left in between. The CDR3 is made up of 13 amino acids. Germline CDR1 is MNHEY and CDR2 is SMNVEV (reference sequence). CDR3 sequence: CASSLPGGNIQYF. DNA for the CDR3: TGTGCCAGCAGTTTACCAGGCGGAAACATTCAGTACTTC.

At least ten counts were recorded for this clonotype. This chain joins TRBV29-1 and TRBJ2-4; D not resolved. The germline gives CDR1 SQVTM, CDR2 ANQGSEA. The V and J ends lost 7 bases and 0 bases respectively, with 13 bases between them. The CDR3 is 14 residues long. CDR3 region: CSAEVSEAKNIQYF. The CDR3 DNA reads TGCAGCGCCGAAGTGTCAGAAGCCAAAAACATTCAGTACTTC. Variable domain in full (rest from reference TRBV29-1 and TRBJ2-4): SAVISQKPSRDICQRGTSLTIQCQVDSQVTMMFWYRQQPGQSLTLIATANQGSEATYESGFVIDKFPISRPNLTFSTLTVSNMSPEDSSIYLCSAEVSEAKNIQYFGAGTRLSVL.

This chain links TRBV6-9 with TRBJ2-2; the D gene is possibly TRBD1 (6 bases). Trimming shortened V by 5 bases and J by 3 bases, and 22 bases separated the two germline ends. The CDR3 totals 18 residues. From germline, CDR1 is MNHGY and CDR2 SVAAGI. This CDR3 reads CASSHRVSPDGDTGELFF. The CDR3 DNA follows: TGTGCCAGCAGTCACAGGGTATCACCTGATGGGGACACCGGGGAGCTGTTTTTT.

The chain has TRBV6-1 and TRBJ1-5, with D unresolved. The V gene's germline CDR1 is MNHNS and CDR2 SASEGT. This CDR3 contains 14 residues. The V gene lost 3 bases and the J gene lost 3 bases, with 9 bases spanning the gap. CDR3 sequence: CASSDPDYNQPQHF. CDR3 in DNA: TGTGCCAGCAGTGATCCAGACTACAATCAGCCCCAGCATTTT.

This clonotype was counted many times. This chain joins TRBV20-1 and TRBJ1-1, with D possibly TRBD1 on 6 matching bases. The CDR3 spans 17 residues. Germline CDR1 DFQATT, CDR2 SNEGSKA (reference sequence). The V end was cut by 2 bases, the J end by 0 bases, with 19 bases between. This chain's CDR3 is CSARFPGRGRVNTEAFF. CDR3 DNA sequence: TGCAGTGCTAGATTCCCCGGCAGGGGAAGAGTGAACACTGAAGCTTTCTTT.

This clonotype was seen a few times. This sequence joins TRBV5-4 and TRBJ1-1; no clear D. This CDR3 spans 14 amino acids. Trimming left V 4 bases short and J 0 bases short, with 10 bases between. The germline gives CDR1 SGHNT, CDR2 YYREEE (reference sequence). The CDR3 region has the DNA TGTGCCAGCAGCCGCCATACCGTGAACACTGAAGCTTTCTTT. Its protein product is CASSRHTVNTEAFF.

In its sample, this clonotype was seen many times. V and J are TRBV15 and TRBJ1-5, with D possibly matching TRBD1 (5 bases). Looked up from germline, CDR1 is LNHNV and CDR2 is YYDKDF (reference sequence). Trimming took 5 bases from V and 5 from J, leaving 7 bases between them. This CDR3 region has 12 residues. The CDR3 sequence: CATSEGYQPQHF. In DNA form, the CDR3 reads TGTGCCACCAGCGAGGGGTATCAGCCCCAGCATTTT.

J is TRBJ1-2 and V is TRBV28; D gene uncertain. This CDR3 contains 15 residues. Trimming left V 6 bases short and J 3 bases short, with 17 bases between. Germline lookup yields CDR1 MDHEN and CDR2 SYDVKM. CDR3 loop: CASRTLGRAYYGYTF. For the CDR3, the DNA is TGTGCCAGCAGGACCTTAGGACGTGCTTACTATGGCTACACCTTC.

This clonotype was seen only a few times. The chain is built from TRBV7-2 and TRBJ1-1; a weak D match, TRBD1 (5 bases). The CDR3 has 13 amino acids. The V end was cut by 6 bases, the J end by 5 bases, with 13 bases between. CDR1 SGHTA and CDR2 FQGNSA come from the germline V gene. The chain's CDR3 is CASSGASETEAFF. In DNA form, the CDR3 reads TGTGCCAGCAGTGGGGCGTCGGAGACTGAAGCTTTCTTT.